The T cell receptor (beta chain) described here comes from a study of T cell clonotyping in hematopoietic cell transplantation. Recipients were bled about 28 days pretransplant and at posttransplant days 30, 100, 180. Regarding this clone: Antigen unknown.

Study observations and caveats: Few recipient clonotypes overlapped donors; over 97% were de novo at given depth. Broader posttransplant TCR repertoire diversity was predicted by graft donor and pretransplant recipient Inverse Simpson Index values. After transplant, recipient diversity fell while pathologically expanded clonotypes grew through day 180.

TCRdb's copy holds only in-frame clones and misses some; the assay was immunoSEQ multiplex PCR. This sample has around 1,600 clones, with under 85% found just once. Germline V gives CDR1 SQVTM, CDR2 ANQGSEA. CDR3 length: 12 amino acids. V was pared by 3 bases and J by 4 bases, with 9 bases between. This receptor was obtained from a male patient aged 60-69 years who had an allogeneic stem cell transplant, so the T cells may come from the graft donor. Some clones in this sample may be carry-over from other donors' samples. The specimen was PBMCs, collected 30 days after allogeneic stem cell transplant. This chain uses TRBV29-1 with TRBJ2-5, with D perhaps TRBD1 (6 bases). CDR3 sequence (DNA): TGCAGCGTTGAGGGGGCGTTAGAGACCCAGTACTTC. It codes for CSVEGALETQYF.